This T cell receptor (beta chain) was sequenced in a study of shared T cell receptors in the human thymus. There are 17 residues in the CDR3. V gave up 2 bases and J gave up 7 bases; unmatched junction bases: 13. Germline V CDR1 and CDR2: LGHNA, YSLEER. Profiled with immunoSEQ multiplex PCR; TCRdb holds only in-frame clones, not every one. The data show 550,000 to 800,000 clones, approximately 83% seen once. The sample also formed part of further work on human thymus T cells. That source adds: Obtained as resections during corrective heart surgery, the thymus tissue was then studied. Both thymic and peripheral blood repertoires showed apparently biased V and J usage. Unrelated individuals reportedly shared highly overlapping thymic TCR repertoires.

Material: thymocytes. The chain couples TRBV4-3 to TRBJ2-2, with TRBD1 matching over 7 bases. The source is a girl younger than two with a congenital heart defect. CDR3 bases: TGCGCCAGCAGCCAAATCGACAGGACAGGATTGGTCGGGGAGCTGTTTTTT. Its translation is CASSQIDRTGLVGELFF.